This T cell receptor (beta chain) comes out of a study of cytomegalovirus exposure and HLA in healthy donors (dated by TCRdb to the late 2010s). A note on the overall study: An earlier analysis of some 550 of the donors reported 276 Gb of sequence data and around 110 million unique TCR beta sequences from some 180 million T cells. About 280 gigabases of sequencing data and 70 million to 100 million unique TCR sequences made up an early release that covered 640 HLA-typed donors. Of the roughly 400 genotyped donors, approximately 83% fell in the genetic ancestry cluster associated with self-reported Caucasian donors. The study aimed to test whether signatures of past pathogen exposure could be identified by cataloging public T cell receptors. The T cell repertoires of several hundred subjects were profiled by immunosequencing and related to cytomegalovirus serostatus. In addition to the first cohort of 650 to 800 subjects, a separate validation cohort of approximately 120 different subjects was used. The study combined high-throughput TCR immunosequencing, statistical association of individual TCRs with disease status, and machine learning to predict cytomegalovirus infection status. In a later analysis, previously published TCR beta repertoires from 666 donors were re-analyzed and high-resolution HLA genotyping was added so that TCR occurrence patterns could be studied. Rather than using new phenotypic data, the later analysis identified candidate immune exposures from TCR beta sequences and from how often those sequences occurred across donors. To decide whether each TCR beta V gene segment behaved as functional or pseudogenic, an earlier analysis of some 570 of the donors relied on high-throughput TCR beta sequencing. Donor age, sex, ethnicity and CMV serostatus were compiled together with the repertoire data. A later genetic analysis used genome-wide SNP genotypes for about 60% of the 666 donors, treating that subset as a discovery cohort. All discovery cohort repertoires had been generated using a single sequencing platform. Both class I and class II loci were covered by HLA typing, at four-digit resolution. The number of typed donors differed by locus: 629-630 for A, B, C, DRB1 and DQB1; approximately 520 for DQA1; around 580 for DPA1; and roughly 470 for DPB1. Because of strong linkage in the cohort, five DR-DQ haplotypes were treated as single units for association and clustering. On average, around 200,000 unique TCR beta nucleotide sequences were sequenced per donor among roughly 430 genotyped donors of the cohort, with roughly 18% of those sequences being non-productive.

In total, fewer than 750 healthy bone marrow donors made up the cohort. At the time of sampling, all cohort members were nominally healthy, though unrecorded immune exposures were likely present. The donor was CMV seronegative and belonged to the group of around 400 seronegative cohort members. A peripheral blood sample was provided by each donor, and peripheral blood mononuclear cells were used for TCR beta sequencing. Genomic DNA was extracted from the blood cell samples with the Qiagen DNeasy Blood Extraction Kit. About this clone: The antigen it recognizes is unknown. Within one base of it there is no much larger clone, and no base qualities were kept.

On the study overall, not on this receptor specifically: For the cohort, immune exposure information was limited to CMV serostatus. The authors suggested that the approach could potentially be generalized to other disease states and immunological phenotypes. At a false discovery rate of 0.05, a later analysis linked some 18,000 TCR beta sequences to specific HLA alleles. An earlier analysis of 450 to 750 of the donors showed that most TCR beta V segments appeared in productive rearrangements either about 87% or about 30% of the time, which broadly matched IMGT annotations. In a later analysis, most CMV-associated TCR beta chains were found to appear HLA-restricted, with HLA associations seemingly driven largely by CMV exposure. The classifier was reported to diagnose cytomegalovirus status with high specificity and sensitivity in both the original and validation cohorts. A further reported finding was that TCR beta sequences accurately predicted the HLA-A and HLA-B alleles for most subjects in the first cohort. This cohort had only TCR beta chains sequenced, and the lack of alpha or paired-chain data limited which features could be detected. Because counts were too low, about 18 rarely observed V segments, including chromosome 9 orphons, were excluded from the earlier analysis of 587 of the donors. The sequencing pipeline was judged likely to have produced a cluster of highly shared sequence variants as a technical artifact. In a later genetic analysis, a missense DCLRE1C variant was associated with V-gene and J-gene trimming of TCR beta chains, and the association was replicated in an independent cohort. In a later analysis, HLA-associated TCR beta chains were found to be more clonally expanded and to have lower generation probabilities than equally common non-associated chains. The study listed 164 TCR beta chains as associated with cytomegalovirus. Presence/absence analyses assumed roughly uniform sequencing depth across donors, an assumption that may not hold. The 87-base-pair reads could not distinguish some IMGT-functional V segments, including TRBV6-2 and TRBV6-3, so those segments were excluded. In a later analysis, the rate of TCR association differed among HLA loci, with DRB1 alleles having the most associated TCRs and HLA-C alleles having the fewest. HLA typing was unavailable for some donors at each locus, so association tests used only the typed subset. According to a later genetic analysis, donors in an Asian-associated ancestry cluster had fewer N-insertions in productive TCRs than the roughly 700-donor mean. Linkage disequilibrium might explain the correlated functional status among segregating V segments, but an unknown experimental factor could not be excluded. A later analysis reported that several top co-occurrence clusters appeared linked to parvovirus B19, influenza, CMV and Epstein-Barr virus. Across donors, most TCR sequences were observed very rarely, whereas some public TCRs were present in many individuals. Strong co-occurrence of HLA alleles, especially DR and DQ, made assigning TCR associations to individual alleles difficult. A few of the identified cytomegalovirus-associated TCR beta chains were confirmed in vitro to be specific for cytomegalovirus antigens.

Libraries were constructed by the immunoSEQ multiplex PCR assay. A mixture of 60 forward primers for TCR Vbeta segments and 13 reverse primers for TCR Jbeta segments was used in the multiplex PCR. A multiplex PCR assay on genomic DNA amplified the CDR3 region of rearranged TCR beta genes. On the Illumina HiSeq System, the amplified TCR beta libraries were sequenced as 87-base-pair reads. In the original analysis: Across the roughly 700 repertoires, a later analysis counted some 80 million unique TCR beta chains, roughly 11 million of which were shared by at least two donors. Raw reads were error-corrected and collapsed into unique sequences by a nearest-neighbor algorithm in which closely related sequences were merged to remove PCR and sequencing errors. CDR3 sequences were aligned to IMGT reference sequences to assign V, D and J gene segments. Each retained sequence needed at least a six-nucleotide match to both a V gene segment and a J gene segment. A rearrangement was called productive if the CDR3 had no stop codons and remained in frame with V and J, and every other rearrangement was called non-productive. Following IMGT convention, CDR3 was defined as the stretch from the second conserved V-encoded cysteine up to the conserved J-encoded phenylalanine. The earlier analysis of approximately 590 of the donors excluded any sequence lacking an unambiguous match to a single V gene segment. In an earlier analysis of approximately 590 of the donors, V segments were called functional above 56.7% productive rearrangements and were called segregating when the between-donor standard deviation exceeded 5%. A statistical classification framework was developed to diagnose cytomegalovirus status using the catalog of TCR beta chain sequences. In a later analysis, V and J genes were assigned by comparing TCR nucleotide sequences against IMGT/GENE-DB human TR gene sequences. In a later analysis, CDR3 sequences and most-parsimonious VDJ recombination scenarios were assigned using the TCRdist pipeline. In a later analysis, each TCR beta chain was defined by its CDR3 amino acid sequence together with its V-gene family, and reads without a unique V-gene family were excluded. As a way to deal with suspected cross-contamination and a sequencing artifact, a later analysis dropped 592 nucleotide sequences that were highly shared and had low generation probability. In a later analysis, a clonal expansion index for each public chain was calculated from normalized within-repertoire ranks of inferred template counts. Generation probabilities in a later analysis came from a VDJ recombination model fitted to out-of-frame rearrangements, and those results were checked against IGoR. Hypergeometric tests were used in a later analysis to score TCR-TCR, TCR-HLA and TCR-CMV co-occurrence, with a repertoire-size bias correction applied to the TCR pairs. False discovery rates were estimated in a later analysis by permuting HLA or CMV assignments 20 times. In a later analysis, co-occurring TCRs were grouped using DBSCAN, and TCRdist sequence similarity was added for clustering within HLA-allele-positive subsets. For co-occurrence clustering, repertoires with fewer than 30,000 or more than 120,000 public chains were excluded, along with roughly 5 repertoires with anomalous nucleotide sharing. Drawn from immuneACCESS, this table holds only the in-frame rearrangements with V and J called that TCRdb kept. Clones are partly lost; checked studies trace under half to an unresolved V gene and leave the rest unexplained. The V and J calls and the clone size are those of that table, but D and trimming were determined from the DNA. This sample has approximately 210,000 clones in its table, and 81% of those were observed once. The ten largest clones add up to 1.5% to 2% of the sample.

The CDR3 runs 16 amino acids, cysteine and phenylalanine included. Just the 48-base CDR3 DNA is kept, in frame starting at base 1. V is clipped by 1 base and J by 9 bases, and the sequence between their germline boundaries is 19 bases long. As encoded in the germline V gene, CDR1 is SGHTA while CDR2 is FQGNSA. The sample taken for sequencing was PBMCs. In this chain, TRBV7-2 is recombined with TRBJ2-1; TRBD2 is possibly the D segment (7 matching bases). This clonotype was sampled from a young man in good health and CMV-seronegative. The DNA is as follows: TGTGCCAGCAGCTTAGTCGGGGGGCGGGTGGAAAGTGAGCAGTTCTTC. It specifies CASSLVGGRVESEQFF.